This TCR beta chain was sequenced in a study of PD-L1 blockade in urothelial cancer. Overall study context: Patients started atezolizumab at some point between 2013 and 2015, 1,200 mg intravenously every 3 weeks. Samples came from 3 weeks, at the second dose, and 6 weeks into treatment. Reported median T cell count for blood samples was approximately 140,000.

Study-wide results and limits: Better survival was predicted by below-median pretreatment blood TCR clonality.

Time point specified: peripheral blood 6 weeks after treatment start. Assay: immunoSEQ multiplex PCR; the TCRdb copy retains only in-frame clones and omits some. This table has 100,000 to 150,000 clones, approximately 85% appearing once. About this clone: Its antigen is still unknown.

The specimen comprised PBMCs, sampled around atezolizumab (anti-PD-L1) treatment. The sequence was obtained from a man aged 45-60 years with urothelial cancer.

In DNA form, the CDR3 reads TGTGCCAGCAGCTTAAGGGACAGGACCCTTTTCTTT. Its translation: CASSLRDRTLFF. The J gene is TRBJ1-1, the V gene TRBV7-9; TRBD1 matches 8 bases. Per the germline V gene, CDR1 is SEHNR and CDR2 is FQNEAQ (reference sequence). The J segment lost 13 bases and the V segment lost 2 bases, leaving 6 bases of the junction unmatched. The CDR3 has 12 residues.